The 14 T cell receptor beta chains below come from one sample, sequenced in a study of T-cell memory formation after mild COVID-19. TCRdb independently ran MiXCR on the 5' RACE reads; one entry per CDR3 protein. The top ten clones hold 5% to 6.5% of a sample with 90,000 to 120,000 distinct CDR3 sequences, over 15% of them seen once. Material for sequencing was PBMCs or a T cell subset sorted from them (not recorded which). These TCRs come from a man aged 18 to 29 who had mild COVID-19 (a few samples of this study predate the infection). Cell type and time point are not known.

The gene calls are TRBV6-5 and TRBJ1-1; possible D gene TRBD1, 5 bases. V gave up 0 bases and J gave up 3 bases, with 14 bases separating them. The CDR3 loop spans 16 amino acids. Per the germline V gene, CDR1 is MNHEY and CDR2 is SVGAGI. The CDR3 DNA follows: TGTGCCAGCAGTTACTCAGGTTCAGGGCGGGACACTGAAGCTTTCTTT. Residues: CASSYSGSGRDTEAFF.

This chain connects TRBV7-2 to TRBJ2-6; a weak D match, TRBD2 (5 bases). There are 17 residues in the CDR3. CDR1 and CDR2 (germline): SGHTA, FQGNSA. The V end was cut by 2 bases, the J end by 4 bases, with 15 bases between. CDR3 amino acids: CASSLPPDSLGANVLTF. The CDR3 region has the DNA TGTGCCAGCAGCTTACCCCCGGACTCTTTGGGGGCCAACGTCCTGACTTTC.

The chain carries TRBV29-1 and TRBJ2-5; D not certain. V dropped 6 bases and J dropped 4 bases, with 9 bases sitting between them. Germline loops: CDR1 SQVTM, CDR2 ANQGSEA. The length of the CDR3 is 11 residues. DNA for the CDR3: TGCAGCGTGGCGAGAGGAGAGACCCAGTACTTC. Its protein is CSVARGETQYF.

This clonotype was counted between two and nine times. The J gene is TRBJ2-3, the V gene TRBV12-3 or TRBV12-4; 8 bases map to TRBD2. The trim removed 5 bases at V and 6 bases at J, leaving 16 bases unmatched. This CDR3 region has 17 residues. Written as DNA, the CDR3 is TGTGCCAGCAGTCCTCACCGTCAGACTAGCGCCCCGGATACGCAGTATTTT. It encodes CASSPHRQTSAPDTQYF.

The CDR3 loop reads CASKPRGSDTQYF. Here the CDR3 DNA reads TGCGCCAGCAAACCCAGAGGTTCAGATACGCAGTATTTT. V is TRBV5-1 and J is TRBJ2-3, with D unclear. Germline-derived CDR1 and CDR2 are SGHRS and YFSETQ. The CDR3 runs 13 residues. V shed 6 bases and J shed 4 bases, with 12 bases lying between them.

Ten or more counts support this clonotype. The chain links TRBV12-3 or TRBV12-4 to TRBJ2-7; D unresolved. With 3 bases removed from V and 3 bases from J, the gap between germline ends came to 12 bases. This CDR3 is built from 14 residues. The CDR3 region is CASSFRPLDYEQYF. As DNA, the CDR3 is TGTGCCAGCAGTTTCAGGCCCTTGGACTACGAGCAGTACTTC.

This chain uses TRBV10-3 with TRBJ2-5; 7 bases are a match to TRBD1. CDR1 ENHRY and CDR2 SYGVKD come from the germline V gene. The CDR3 is 13 residues long. Trimming at V came to 5 bases and at J to 5 bases, leaving 5 bases not matched to a gene. The CDR3 sequence: CAISLGQKETQYF. CDR3 DNA: TGTGCCATCAGTTTGGGACAGAAGGAGACCCAGTACTTC.

This clonotype was observed a few times. The chain couples TRBV5-1 to TRBJ2-3; D is possibly TRBD1 or TRBD2 (5 bases each). There are 14 residues in the CDR3. Trimming removed 6 bases from V and 0 bases from J, with 11 bases in between. From germline, CDR1 is SGHRS and CDR2 YFSETQ. The DNA of the CDR3 is TGCGCCAGCAATAAGGGGACCAGCACAGATACGCAGTATTTT. Its translation: CASNKGTSTDTQYF.

The chain uses TRBV29-1 and TRBJ2-5, with D maybe TRBD1 (6 bases). V lost 7 bases to trimming and J lost 1 base, with 16 bases between them. CDR3 length: 14 amino acids. Looked up from germline, CDR1 is SQVTM and CDR2 is ANQGSEA. The CDR3 protein is CSGTLRDTQETQYF. CDR3 coding DNA: TGCAGCGGAACTCTACGGGACACCCAAGAGACCCAGTACTTC.

This clonotype was observed at least ten times. The chain has TRBV5-1 and TRBJ2-1, with 7 positions matching TRBD1. The germline gives CDR1 SGHRS, CDR2 YFSETQ. This CDR3 comprises 14 residues. V lost 4 bases and J lost 8; bases outside the gene matches: 9. CDR3 in amino acids: CASSTQGSEDEQFF. CDR3 in DNA: TGCGCCAGCAGCACACAGGGGAGTGAGGATGAGCAGTTCTTC.

This clonotype was counted only a few times. The V gene is TRBV11-2, the J gene TRBJ2-5; D is unclear. Per the germline V gene, CDR1 is SGHAT and CDR2 is FQNNGV. The CDR3 spans 14 residues. Deletions cut 5 bases from V and 2 bases from J, with 12 bases between. The CDR3 coding sequence is TGTGCCAGCAGCCGCCCCGGTTGGCAAGAGACCCAGTACTTC. Its protein is CASSRPGWQETQYF.

This rearrangement joins TRBV29-1 to TRBJ2-5; D possibly corresponds to TRBD1 (6 bases). V was cut by 3 bases and J by 4 bases, with 9 bases left in between. Germline V gene lookup returns CDR1 SQVTM and CDR2 ANQGSEA. This CDR3 has 12 amino acids. CDR3 in DNA: TGCAGCGTTGATCGAGGGGGAGAGACCCAGTACTTC. It translates to CSVDRGGETQYF.

The rearrangement uses TRBV20-1 and TRBJ2-2; D perhaps matches TRBD2 (6 bases). The CDR3 is made up of 15 amino acids. The V end was cut by 3 bases, the J end by 5 bases, with 16 bases between. Per germline, CDR1 DFQATT and CDR2 SNEGSKA (reference sequence). The CDR3 is CSARGWDFPTGELFF. Written as DNA, the CDR3 is TGCAGTGCTAGGGGCTGGGACTTCCCGACCGGGGAGCTGTTTTTT.

This clonotype was counted between two and nine times. The chain employs TRBV12-3 or TRBV12-4 and TRBJ1-1; D is possibly TRBD1 (6 bases). V lost 7 bases and J lost 4, with 16 bases in between. This CDR3 is 14 amino acids long. The CDR3 here is CASTPQGASTEAFF. DNA for the CDR3: TGTGCCAGCACCCCACAGGGAGCGAGCACTGAAGCTTTCTTT.